The subject of this entry is one TCR beta chain. TCRdb reprocessed the RT-PCR reads via MiXCR and lists one record per CDR3 protein. The sample has around 200,000 distinct CDR3 sequences, about 12% seen once; the top ten hold about 31%. Germline V gene data show CDR1 as SQVTM and CDR2 as ANQGSEA. J lost 3 bases, V lost 7 bases, and 4 bases had no gene match. The CDR3 has 12 residues. The data stem from a study of response to subunit inactivated influenza vaccine. Separately, the same data were catalogued under a study of T cells expressing NK-cell markers. That paper notes: Making the TCR beta cDNA relied on 5'RACE template switching with UMIs. All TCR beta repertoires analysed originated from sorted CD3+CD56+NKG2C+, CD3+CD56+NKG2C- and CD3+CD56-NKG2C+ T cells. Most of the eight sequenced donors tested HCMV-seropositive; one tested seronegative. These clonotypes also led the CD3+CD56-NKG2C+ fraction in a handful of donors.

The sequence derives from a man aged 50-60 years who received an inactivated influenza vaccine. This chain uses TRBV29-1 with TRBJ2-5; 8 nucleotides match TRBD1. The sequences come from CD8+ T cells sorted from PBMCs, collected 11 to 12 days after vaccination. CDR3 loop: CSGTGMEETQYF. CDR3 nucleotides: TGCAGCGGGACAGGGATGGAAGAGACCCAGTACTTC. Combining the CDR3 with reference TRBV29-1 and TRBJ2-5 gives the whole variable domain SAVISQKPSRDICQRGTSLTIQCQVDSQVTMMFWYRQQPGQSLTLIATANQGSEATYESGFVIDKFPISRPNLTFSTLTVSNMSPEDSSIYLCSGTGMEETQYFGPGTRLLVL.